The 29 T cell receptor beta chains in this list originate from one sample, sequenced in a study of T cells in narcolepsy. The repertoire was sequenced with immunoSEQ multiplex PCR; TCRdb's copy has only in-frame clones and lacks some. The sample lists about 37,000 clones; about 85% were seen once. Sequenced sample: memory (CD45RA-) CD4+ T cells from blood. All receptors derive from a human donor in good health.

The chain links TRBV5-1 to TRBJ2-2; possibly TRBD1 or TRBD2 for D (5 bases each). Germline assignment: CDR1 SGHRS and CDR2 YFSETQ. The germline V and J ends were trimmed by 5 bases and 3 bases, with 8 bases remaining between them. The CDR3 runs 13 residues. The CDR3 loop reads CASRGPHTGELFF. CDR3 nucleotide sequence: TGCGCCAGCAGGGGACCGCACACCGGGGAGCTGTTTTTT.

This sequence joins TRBV5-1 and TRBJ2-5, with no clear D. Matching the DNA end better, TRBJ2-7 makes the J call doubtful. The CDR3 contains 13 residues. CDR1 is SGHRS, CDR2 YFSETQ, per germline. CDR3 bases: TGCGCCAGCAGCGTCGACGGCCCCTACGAGCAGTACTTC. Translation: CASSVDGPYEQYF.

V is TRBV4-1 and J is TRBJ2-3, with TRBD2 matching 7 bases. The J segment lost 1 base and the V segment lost 4 bases, leaving 5 bases of the junction unmatched. Germline CDR1 reads MGHRA; CDR2 reads YSYEKL. The CDR3 totals 15 residues. Written as DNA, the CDR3 is TGCGCCAGCAGCCCAGCGGGACGACGCACAGATACGCAGTATTTT. Its protein is CASSPAGRRTDTQYF.

The rearrangement joins TRBV7-3 to TRBJ1-2; 9 nucleotides match TRBD1. Germline CDR1 is SGHTA and CDR2 is FQGTGA. This CDR3 has 15 amino acids. The V segment lost 4 bases and the J segment 6 bases; nucleotides outside the gene matches: 9. CDR3 sequence: CASSSGTGRVHGYTF. The CDR3 DNA sequence: TGTGCCAGCAGCTCCGGGACAGGGAGAGTGCATGGCTACACCTTC.

The chain is built from TRBV5-3 and TRBJ2-2, with a tentative D call TRBD2 (5 bases). TRBV5-3 is classed as an ORF, of uncertain function. This CDR3 is 16 amino acids long. Between the trimmed V and J ends, which lost 0 bases and 7 bases, there was a span of 16 bases. The chain's CDR3 is CARSLGRGRSNGELFF. The CDR3 DNA sequence: TGTGCCAGAAGCTTGGGTCGGGGTCGATCAAACGGGGAGCTGTTTTTT.

This sequence joins TRBV27 and TRBJ2-3, with 8 bases lining up with TRBD1. Trimming at V came to 6 bases and at J to 2 bases, leaving 4 bases not matched to a gene. CDR3 length: 14 residues. The V gene's germline CDR1 is MNHEY and CDR2 SMNVEV (reference sequence). The CDR3 region has the DNA TGTGCCAGCAGACCGGGACAGGTCACAGATACGCAGTATTTT. As protein: CASRPGQVTDTQYF.

The gene calls are TRBV11-3 and TRBJ2-1; 8 bases map to TRBD2. The CDR3 sequence is 15 residues long. The J segment lost 2 bases and the V segment lost 5 bases, leaving 5 bases of the junction unmatched. CDR1 SGHNT and CDR2 YENEEA come from the germline V gene. The CDR3 nucleotides read TGTGCCAGCAGCCCCGGGGGGGCAGCCTACAATGAGCAGTTCTTC. It encodes CASSPGGAAYNEQFF. Full variable domain (remainder filled in from reference TRBV11-3 and TRBJ2-1): EAGVVQSPRYKIIEKKQPVAFWCNPISGHNTLYWYLQNLGQGPELLIRYENEEAVDDSQLPKDRFSAERLKGVDSTLKIQPAELGDSAVYLCASSPGGAAYNEQFFGPGTRLTVL.

The rearrangement joins TRBV6-1 to TRBJ2-2; 13 nucleotides match TRBD2. The CDR3 is made up of 18 amino acids. Germline values: CDR1 MNHNS, CDR2 SASEGT. With 4 bases clipped from V and 4 bases from J, the junction kept 9 bases outside the gene matches. The CDR3 DNA sequence: TGTGCCAGCAGTGGAAAAGGACTAGCGGGAGCGGGCACCGGGGAGCTGTTTTTT. Translated: CASSGKGLAGAGTGELFF.

This rearrangement joins TRBV28 to TRBJ2-7; D is unclear. Trimming took off 5 bases at V and 4 bases at J, with 9 bases between the two ends. Per the germline V gene, CDR1 is MDHEN and CDR2 is SYDVKM. The CDR3 has 12 amino acids. CDR3 in DNA: TGTGCCAGCAGTCACGGGTTGTACGAGCAGTACTTC. This encodes CASSHGLYEQYF.

The V gene is TRBV19, the J gene TRBJ1-1; D is unresolved. Germline V gene data show CDR1 as LNHDA and CDR2 as SQIVND (reference sequence). CDR3 length: 14 amino acids. Trimming took 4 bases from V and 0 from J, leaving 9 bases between them. CDR3 in DNA: TGTGCCAGTAGTACCATACAATTGAACACTGAAGCTTTCTTT. Translation gives CASSTIQLNTEAFF.

The gene calls are TRBV6-5 and TRBJ1-5, with no clear D. V lost 5 bases, J lost 9 bases, and 17 bases lay in between. CDR1 MNHEY and CDR2 SVGAGI come from the germline V gene. The CDR3 covers 14 residues. CDR3 amino acids: CASSSALRERPQHF. In DNA, the CDR3 is TGTGCCAGCAGTAGTGCCCTTAGGGAGCGGCCCCAGCATTTT.

This chain connects TRBV25-1 to TRBJ1-1; D uncertain. Germline V gene lookup returns CDR1 MGHDK and CDR2 SYGVNS. V was clipped by 2 bases and J by 3 bases, with 4 bases between them. The CDR3 runs 12 residues. CDR3 protein: CASSERDTEAFF. In DNA form, the CDR3 reads TGTGCCAGCAGTGAAAGGGACACTGAAGCTTTCTTT.

This clone was detected only once. This chain uses TRBV5-1 with TRBJ2-3; 10 bases map to TRBD1. Trimming took 0 bases from V and 1 from J; bases not matched to a gene: 2. The CDR3 sequence is 16 residues long. Germline values: CDR1 SGHRS, CDR2 YFSETQ. CDR3 amino acids: CASSLGGQGGTDTQYF. CDR3 nucleotide sequence: TGCGCCAGCAGCTTGGGCGGACAGGGGGGCACAGATACGCAGTATTTT.

V gene TRBV7-2 combines with J gene TRBJ2-7; 8 bases align to TRBD2. The V gene's germline CDR1 is SGHTA and CDR2 FQGNSA. The J segment lost 0 bases and the V segment lost 3 bases, leaving 7 bases of the junction unmatched. This CDR3 contains 16 residues. The CDR3 reads CASSFMPSGGSYEQYF. DNA of the CDR3: TGTGCCAGCAGCTTTATGCCCAGCGGGGGCTCCTACGAGCAGTACTTC.

The CDR3 is CASSLRVGWANIQYF. The CDR3 nucleotides read TGTGCCAGCAGCTTAAGGGTTGGGTGGGCAAACATTCAGTACTTC. This chain links TRBV7-2 with TRBJ2-4, with D unclear. Germline V CDR1 and CDR2: SGHTA, FQGNSA. The CDR3 contains 15 residues. V dropped 2 bases and J dropped 6 bases, with 14 bases sitting between them.

This chain connects TRBV7-2 to TRBJ2-7; possible D gene TRBD1, 5 bases. The CDR3 sequence is 15 residues long. V was trimmed by 1 base and J by 7 bases, leaving 17 bases between them. Germline V gene sequence: CDR1 SGHTA, CDR2 FQGNSA. CDR3 sequence reads: CASSLDARAPGEQYF. CDR3 in DNA: TGTGCCAGCAGCTTAGACGCCAGGGCCCCAGGGGAGCAGTACTTC. Based on the CDR3 plus reference TRBV7-2 and TRBJ2-7, the full variable domain is GAGVSQSPSNKVTEKGKDVELRCDPISGHTALYWYRQSLGQGLEFLIYFQGNSAPDKSGLPSDRFSAERTGGSVSTLTIQRTQQEDSAVYLCASSLDARAPGEQYFGPGTRLTVT.

The chain combines TRBV10-1 with TRBJ2-7, with D perhaps matching TRBD2 (5 bases). V gave up 7 bases and J gave up 2 bases, with 12 bases separating them. The CDR3 covers 13 residues. Germline CDR1 is WNHNN and CDR2 is SYGVQD (reference sequence). CDR3 amino acids: CASTAVGAYEQYF. The CDR3 nucleotides are TGCGCCAGCACAGCCGTCGGGGCCTACGAGCAGTACTTC.

This clone was seen only once. Written as DNA, the CDR3 is TGTGCCATCAGAAGGGAGGGATCCTCCTACGAGCAGTACTTC. It yields the protein CAIRREGSSYEQYF. The rearrangement links TRBV10-3 to TRBJ2-7; 7 bases align to TRBD2. There are 14 residues in the CDR3. The V gene end was trimmed by 6 bases and the J gene end by 0 bases; junction bases not matched to a gene: 5. Germline V CDR1 and CDR2: ENHRY, SYGVKD.

The CDR3 DNA reads as TGTGCCAGCAGTAGGTCTGGGGCCAACGTCCTGACTTTC. It specifies CASSRSGANVLTF. V gene TRBV6-5 combines with J gene TRBJ2-6; D not certain. The germline CDR1 and CDR2 sequences are MNHEY and SVGAGI. V was pared by 5 bases and J by 1 base, with 3 bases between. The CDR3 loop spans 13 amino acids.

This rearrangement joins TRBV5-7 to TRBJ2-3, with 7 bases lining up with TRBD2. TRBV5-7 carries the ORF label, with uncertain function. This CDR3 contains 17 residues. The V and J ends lost 4 bases and 4 bases, in that order; junction bases with no gene match: 15. The CDR3: CASSTGDGREGADTQYF. As DNA, the CDR3 is TGTGCCAGCAGCACGGGGGATGGGAGGGAGGGTGCAGATACGCAGTATTTT.

The chain is built from TRBV25-1 and TRBJ2-2, with unresolved D. The CDR3 loop spans 13 amino acids. The germline V and J ends were trimmed by 7 bases and 1 base, with 7 bases remaining between them. Germline values: CDR1 MGHDK, CDR2 SYGVNS. The CDR3: CASNSGNTGELFF. The CDR3 DNA reads as TGTGCCAGCAATTCCGGGAACACCGGGGAGCTGTTTTTT. Together with reference TRBV25-1 and TRBJ2-2, the CDR3 gives the full variable domain: EADIYQTPRYLVIGTGKKITLECSQTMGHDKMYWYQQDPGMELHLIHYSYGVNSTEKGDLSSESTVSRIRTEHFPLTLESARPSHTSQYLCASNSGNTGELFFGEGSRLTVL.

This chain joins TRBV4-1 and TRBJ1-2; a weak D match, TRBD1 (6 bases). From germline, CDR1 is MGHRA and CDR2 YSYEKL. The germline V and J ends were trimmed by 7 bases and 4 bases, with 13 bases remaining between them. There are 13 residues in the CDR3. The CDR3 reads CASTGAGGYGYTF. CDR3 in DNA: TGCGCCAGCACGGGGGCCGGCGGCTATGGCTACACCTTC.

This clone has a handful of counts. The chain employs TRBV23-1 and TRBJ2-1; 7 nucleotides agree with TRBD1. TRBV23-1 is sorted into the ORF group, with uncertain function. CDR3 length equals 16 residues. The V and J ends lost 2 bases and 4 bases, in that order; junction bases with no gene match: 8. In DNA, the CDR3 is TGCGCCAGCAGTCAAAGAGGGGGCTTCTTATACAATGAGCAGTTCTTC. This codes for CASSQRGGFLYNEQFF.

This clone came up once. The gene calls are TRBV13 and TRBJ2-1; 11 positions agree with TRBD2. The CDR3 covers 15 residues. V gave up 0 bases and J gave up 8 bases; unmatched junction bases: 3. Germline-derived CDR1 and CDR2 are PRHDT and FYEKMQ (reference sequence). CDR3 in DNA: TGTGCCAGCAGCTTAGGTAGCGGGGGGGCCGATGAGCAGTTCTTC. As protein: CASSLGSGGADEQFF.

The V and J genes are TRBV6-6 and TRBJ2-5; TRBD2 is a possible D gene (6 bases). V was clipped by 0 bases and J by 9 bases, with 11 bases between them. The CDR3 covers 13 residues. The germline gives CDR1 MNHNY, CDR2 SVGAGI (reference sequence). CDR3 sequence: CASSYSEGGSQYF. The CDR3 bases are TGTGCCAGCAGTTACTCGGAGGGTGGGTCCCAGTACTTC.

In its sample, this clone was seen once. The chain has TRBV6-4 and TRBJ2-1; 9 nucleotides agree with TRBD1. V lost 4 bases and J lost 9; bases outside the gene matches: 13. Germline V gives CDR1 MRHNA, CDR2 SNTAGT. This CDR3 is built from 16 residues. The DNA for the CDR3 is TGTGCCAGCAGTGCGTATACAGGGGGCTCCAGTGGTGAGCAGTTCTTC. This encodes CASSAYTGGSSGEQFF.

The V gene is TRBV7-2, the J gene TRBJ1-1; 9 positions match TRBD1. Germline lookup yields CDR1 SGHTA and CDR2 FQGNSA. The J segment lost 3 bases and the V segment lost 7 bases, leaving 15 bases of the junction unmatched. This CDR3 spans 17 amino acids. The CDR3 DNA reads TGTGCCAGCACCGTACTCCGGACAGGGGTGAGTGACACTGAAGCTTTCTTT. Amino acids: CASTVLRTGVSDTEAFF.

This clone was observed a handful of times. V gene TRBV7-2 combines with J gene TRBJ1-3; D remains ambiguous. This CDR3 region has 15 residues. In germline, CDR1 is SGHTA, CDR2 FQGNSA. The germline V and J ends were trimmed by 1 base and 2 bases, with 9 bases remaining between them. Here the CDR3 reads CASSLGPQPGNTIYF. The CDR3 coding sequence is TGTGCCAGCAGCTTAGGGCCCCAACCTGGAAACACCATATATTTT.

The chain combines TRBV5-6 with TRBJ2-7, with a possible D match to TRBD1 (5 bases). CDR1 is SGHDT and CDR2 is YYEEEE in the germline V gene. The CDR3 extends over 15 amino acids. V was shortened by 2 bases and J by 2 bases, with 14 bases between the two germline ends. CDR3 DNA sequence: TGTGCCAGCAGCTTTGGGGCGGTACGGACCTACGAGCAGTACTTC. Translating gives CASSFGAVRTYEQYF.